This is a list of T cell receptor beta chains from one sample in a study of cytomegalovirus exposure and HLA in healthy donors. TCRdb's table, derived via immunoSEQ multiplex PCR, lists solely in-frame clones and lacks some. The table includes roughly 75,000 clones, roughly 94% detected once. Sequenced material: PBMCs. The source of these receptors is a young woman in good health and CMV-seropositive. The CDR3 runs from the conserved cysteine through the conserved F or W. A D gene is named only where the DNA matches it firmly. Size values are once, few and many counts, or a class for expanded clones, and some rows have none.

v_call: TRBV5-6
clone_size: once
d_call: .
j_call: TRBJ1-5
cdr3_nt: TGTGCCAGCAGCTGGGGAGGGGTCAGTCAGCCCCAGCATTTT
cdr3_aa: CASSWGGVSQPQHF

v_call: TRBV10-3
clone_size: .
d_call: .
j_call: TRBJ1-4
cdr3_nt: TGTGCCATCAGTTTGACAGCGGGGGAAAAACTGTTTTTT
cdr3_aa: CAISLTAGEKLFF

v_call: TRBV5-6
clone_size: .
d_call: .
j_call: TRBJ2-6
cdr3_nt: TGTGCCAGCAGCCCCCCGGGGGGGGCCAACGTCCTGACTTTC
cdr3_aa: CASSPPGGANVLTF

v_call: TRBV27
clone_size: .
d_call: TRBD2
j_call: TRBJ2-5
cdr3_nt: TGTGCCAGCAGTTTTCGGACTAGCCAAGAGACCCAGTACTTC
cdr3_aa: CASSFRTSQETQYF

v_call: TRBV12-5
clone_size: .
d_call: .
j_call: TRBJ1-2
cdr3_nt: TGTGCTAGTGGTTTGGTACTCATCCCGCCCCACCGGGGGAACTATGGCTACACCTTC
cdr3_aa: CASGLVLIPPHRGNYGYTF

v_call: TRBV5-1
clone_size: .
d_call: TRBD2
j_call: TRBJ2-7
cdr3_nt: TGCGCCAGCAGCGGTACAGGCGGGAGAAGCTACGAGCAGTACTTC
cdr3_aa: CASSGTGGRSYEQYF

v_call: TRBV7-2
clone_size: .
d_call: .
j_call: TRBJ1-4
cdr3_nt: TGTGCCAGCAGCTTAGGAGCCGAGATCATAAGAGGGGAAAAACTGTTTTTT
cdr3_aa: CASSLGAEIIRGEKLFF

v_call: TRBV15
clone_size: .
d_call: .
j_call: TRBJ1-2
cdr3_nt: TGTGCCACCAGCAGAGACTTCAGGGGAACTAACTATGGCTACACCTTC
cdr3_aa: CATSRDFRGTNYGYTF

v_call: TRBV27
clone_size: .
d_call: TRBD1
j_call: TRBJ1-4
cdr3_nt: TGTGCCAGCACCCCCACGGGACAGTCAAATGAAAAACTGTTTTTT
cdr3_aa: CASTPTGQSNEKLFF

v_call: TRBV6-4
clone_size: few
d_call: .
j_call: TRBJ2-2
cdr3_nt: TGTGCCAGCAGTGACTCGCAGGCCGGGGAGCTGTTTTTT
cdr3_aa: CASSDSQAGELFF

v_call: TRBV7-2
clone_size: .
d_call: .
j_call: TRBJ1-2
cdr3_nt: TGTGCCAGCAGCTTAACTTCGGGCAGGGTTATGATCGGCTACACCTTC
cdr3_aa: CASSLTSGRVMIGYTF

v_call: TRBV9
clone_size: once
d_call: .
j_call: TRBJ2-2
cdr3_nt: TGTGCCAGCAGCGGGAGAGACACCGGGGAGCTGTTTTTT
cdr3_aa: CASSGRDTGELFF

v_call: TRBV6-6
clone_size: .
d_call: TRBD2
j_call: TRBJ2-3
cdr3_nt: TGTGCCAGCAGTTACGGGACTAGCGGGAGGACAGATACGCAGTATTTT
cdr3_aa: CASSYGTSGRTDTQYF

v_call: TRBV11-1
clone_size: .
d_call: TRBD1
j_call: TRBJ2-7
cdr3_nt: TGTGCCAGCAGCTTAGAAAGAGGGGGCGGTGAGCAGTACTTC
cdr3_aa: CASSLERGGGEQYF

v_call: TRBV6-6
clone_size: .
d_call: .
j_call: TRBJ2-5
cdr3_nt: TGTGCCAGCAGTTACTCCCCCCGAGAGACCCAGTACTTC
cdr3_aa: CASSYSPRETQYF

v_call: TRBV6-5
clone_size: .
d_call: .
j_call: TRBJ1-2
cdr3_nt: TGTGCCAGCAGTTACAGGGAGGGTGGCTACACCTTC
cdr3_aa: CASSYREGGYTF

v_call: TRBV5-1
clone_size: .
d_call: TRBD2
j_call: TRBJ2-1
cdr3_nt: TGCGCCAGCAGCTTGACCCTAGCGGGAGGGAATGAGCAGTTCTTC
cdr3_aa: CASSLTLAGGNEQFF

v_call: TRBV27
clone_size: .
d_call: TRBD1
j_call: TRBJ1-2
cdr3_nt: TGTGCCAGCGCCAGGGGGACCTCCGGTAATGGCTACACCTTC
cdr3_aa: CASARGTSGNGYTF

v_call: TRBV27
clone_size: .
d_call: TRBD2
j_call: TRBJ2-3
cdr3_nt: TGTGCCAGCAGTTTAACGGGAGGGCCGGGGGGTACGCAGTATTTT
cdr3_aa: CASSLTGGPGGTQYF

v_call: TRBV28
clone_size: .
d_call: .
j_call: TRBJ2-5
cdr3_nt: TGTGCCAGCAGTTTAGGGGGGAACGGCCAAGAGACCCAGTACTTC
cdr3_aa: CASSLGGNGQETQYF

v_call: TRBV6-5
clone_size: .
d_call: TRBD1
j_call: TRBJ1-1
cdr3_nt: TGTGCCAGCAGGACAGGGCTTGAAGCTTTCTTT
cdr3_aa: CASRTGLEAFF

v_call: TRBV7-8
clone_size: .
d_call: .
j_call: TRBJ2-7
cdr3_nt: TGTGCCAGCAGCTTAGCGGGGGGGGGCCTAGACGAGCAGTACTTC
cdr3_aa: CASSLAGGGLDEQYF

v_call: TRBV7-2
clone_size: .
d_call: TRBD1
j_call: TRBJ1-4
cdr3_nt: TGTGCCAGCAGCTTAGCCACGGGACAGATCAATGAAAAACTGTTTTTT
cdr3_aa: CASSLATGQINEKLFF

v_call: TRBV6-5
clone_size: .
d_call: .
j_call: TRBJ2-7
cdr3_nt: TGTGCCAGCAGTCGGGAGTACGAGCAGTACTTC
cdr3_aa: CASSREYEQYF

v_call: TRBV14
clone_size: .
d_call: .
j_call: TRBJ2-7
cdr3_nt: TGTGCCAGCAGCCGCCGATGGGCGGGGAGTGACGAGCAGTACTTC
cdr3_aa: CASSRRWAGSDEQYF

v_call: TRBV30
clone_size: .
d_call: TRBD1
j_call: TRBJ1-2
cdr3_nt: TGTGCCTCGACAGGGTTCAATAACTATGGCTACACCTTC
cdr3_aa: CASTGFNNYGYTF

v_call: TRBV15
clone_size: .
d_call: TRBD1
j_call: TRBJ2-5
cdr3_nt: TGTGCCACCAGCAAACCGGGGACAGGGGTTGGAGAGACCCAGTACTTC
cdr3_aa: CATSKPGTGVGETQYF

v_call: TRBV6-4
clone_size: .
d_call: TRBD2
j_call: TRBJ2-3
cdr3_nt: TGTGCCAGCAGTGAAACTAGCGGGGGCACAGATACGCAGTATTTT
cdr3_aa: CASSETSGGTDTQYF

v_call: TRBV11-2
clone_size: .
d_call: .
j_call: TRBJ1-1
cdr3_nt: TGTGCCAGCAGCTCGGGAGGGGGGTATTTGAACACTGAAGCTTTCTTT
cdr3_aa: CASSSGGGYLNTEAFF

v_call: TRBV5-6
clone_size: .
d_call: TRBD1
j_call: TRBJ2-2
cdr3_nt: TGTGCCAGCAGCTCCGGACAGGGGGCTTACACCGGGGAGCTGTTTTTT
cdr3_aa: CASSSGQGAYTGELFF

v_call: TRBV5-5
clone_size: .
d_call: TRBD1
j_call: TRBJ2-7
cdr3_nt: TGTGCCAGCAGTTTTACTCCGGGACAGGGGTACGAGCAGTACTTC
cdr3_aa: CASSFTPGQGYEQYF

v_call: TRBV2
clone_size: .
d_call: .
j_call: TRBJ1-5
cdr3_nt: TGTGCCAGCAGTGAAACAACTCGGGTGCCCCAGCATTTT
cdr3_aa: CASSETTRVPQHF

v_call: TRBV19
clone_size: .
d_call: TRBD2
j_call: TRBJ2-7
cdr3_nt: TGTGCCAGTAGTATCGGACTAGCGGTATCCTACGAGCAGTACTTC
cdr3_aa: CASSIGLAVSYEQYF

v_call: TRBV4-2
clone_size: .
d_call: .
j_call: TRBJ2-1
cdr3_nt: TGTGCCAGCAGCCAATTCATTGGGGCCCCAGGCAATGAGCAGTTCTTC
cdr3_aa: CASSQFIGAPGNEQFF

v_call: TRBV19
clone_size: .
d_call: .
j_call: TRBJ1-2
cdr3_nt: TGTGCCAGTAGTATAGATCCAGTTGGCGGCTACACCTTC
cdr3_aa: CASSIDPVGGYTF

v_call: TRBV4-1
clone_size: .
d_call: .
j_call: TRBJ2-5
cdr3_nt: TGCGCCAGCAGCCAAGGTGGGAGTTCAGAGACCCAGTACTTC
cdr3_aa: CASSQGGSSETQYF

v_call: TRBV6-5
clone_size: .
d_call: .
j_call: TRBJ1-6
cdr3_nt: TGTGCCAGCAGTTACGAACAGCTGAATTCACCCCTCCACTTT
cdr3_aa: CASSYEQLNSPLHF

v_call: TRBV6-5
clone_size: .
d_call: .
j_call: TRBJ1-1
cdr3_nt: TGTGCCAGCAGTATTCGTCCGAGGGAGAACACTGAAGCTTTCTTT
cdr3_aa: CASSIRPRENTEAFF

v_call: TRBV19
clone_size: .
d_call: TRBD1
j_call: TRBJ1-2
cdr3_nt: TGTGCCAGTACCCACCGACAGGGCTACTATGGCTACACCTTC
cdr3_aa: CASTHRQGYYGYTF

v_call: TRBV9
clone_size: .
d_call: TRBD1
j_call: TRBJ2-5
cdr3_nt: TGTGCCAGCAGCGAGGGACAGCTACAAGAGACCCAGTACTTC
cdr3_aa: CASSEGQLQETQYF

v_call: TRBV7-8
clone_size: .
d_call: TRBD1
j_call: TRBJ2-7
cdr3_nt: TGTGCCAGCAGCTCCACACGACAGGGGTTGTACGAGCAGTACTTC
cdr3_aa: CASSSTRQGLYEQYF

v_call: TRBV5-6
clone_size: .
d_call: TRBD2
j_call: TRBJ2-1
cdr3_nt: TGTGCCAGCATATGGACTAGCGGGGGATACAATGAGCAGTTCTTC
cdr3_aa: CASIWTSGGYNEQFF

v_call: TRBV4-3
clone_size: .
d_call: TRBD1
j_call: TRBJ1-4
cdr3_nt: TGCGCCAGCAGCCAAGATAGGACAGGGAGTGAAAAACTGTTTTTT
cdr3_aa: CASSQDRTGSEKLFF

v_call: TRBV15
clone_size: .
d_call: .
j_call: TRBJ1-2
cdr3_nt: TGTGCCACCAGCAGAGATAGTCTAGGGAGAGGTCAAGGCTACACCTTC
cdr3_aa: CATSRDSLGRGQGYTF

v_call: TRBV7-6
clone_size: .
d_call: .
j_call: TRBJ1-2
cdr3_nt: TGTGCCAGCAGCTTAGCGGGGGGCTATGGCTACACCTTC
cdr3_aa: CASSLAGGYGYTF

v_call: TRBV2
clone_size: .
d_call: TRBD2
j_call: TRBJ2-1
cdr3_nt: TGTGCCAGCAGTGACCCTAGCGGGAGGGTAGAAACCTACAATGAGCAGTTCTTC
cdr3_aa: CASSDPSGRVETYNEQFF

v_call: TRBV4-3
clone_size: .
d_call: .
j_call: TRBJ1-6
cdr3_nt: TGCGCCAGCAGCCAAGACAGGGCGCCTTCACCCCTCCACTTT
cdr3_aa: CASSQDRAPSPLHF

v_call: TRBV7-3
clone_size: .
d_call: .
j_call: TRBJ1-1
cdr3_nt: TGTGCCAGCAGCTTCCGACTCGGGACTGAAGCTTTCTTT
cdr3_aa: CASSFRLGTEAFF

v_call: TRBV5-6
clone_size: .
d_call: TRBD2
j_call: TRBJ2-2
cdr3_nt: TGTGCCAGCAGCTTGGGGGGGGGAGGCACATCCATCGGGGAGCTGTTTTTT
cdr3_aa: CASSLGGGGTSIGELFF